What follows describes a single T cell receptor beta chain. Its antigen remains unidentified. These data are taken from a study of spatial heterogeneity in lung cancer. About the study: Unique TCR and UMI combinations averaged more than ten appearances each in raw reads. Study observations and caveats: Ubiquitous, expanded tumor-derived TCRs were more frequently observed in blood at resection than at follow-up.

Every cDNA TCR molecule received its own unique molecular identifier. One entry per CDR3 protein, called by TCRdb with MiXCR from the 5' RACE reads. The table lists 50,000 or so distinct CDR3 sequences, approximately 12% of them singletons. In germline, CDR1 is SGHDN, CDR2 FVKESK. The CDR3 consists of 14 residues. V dropped 4 bases and J dropped 1 base, with 11 bases sitting between them. Stated time point: sample taken at primary tumor resection. Whole RNA, which was extracted from tumor, nontumor lung tissue or frozen PBMC, was sequenced without any cell sorting. The donor population consisted of over 55 patients with untreated, early-stage non-small cell lung cancer.

This specimen consisted of PBMCs, obtained at surgery. The chain combines TRBV14 with TRBJ2-7; D unclear. The sequence came from a female donor with early-stage non-small cell lung cancer. The CDR3 coding sequence is TGTGCCAGCAGCCCACGGACCCAGTCCTACGAGCAGTACTTC. This encodes CASSPRTQSYEQYF.